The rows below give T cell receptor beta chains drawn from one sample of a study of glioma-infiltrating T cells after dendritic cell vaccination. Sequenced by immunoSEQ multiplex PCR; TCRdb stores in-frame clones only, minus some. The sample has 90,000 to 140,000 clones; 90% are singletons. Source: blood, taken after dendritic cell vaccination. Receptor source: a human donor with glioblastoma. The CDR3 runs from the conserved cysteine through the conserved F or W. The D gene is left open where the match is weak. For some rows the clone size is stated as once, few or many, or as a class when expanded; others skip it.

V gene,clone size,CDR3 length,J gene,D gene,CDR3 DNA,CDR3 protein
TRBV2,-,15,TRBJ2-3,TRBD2,TGTGCCAGCAGTGTATTAGCGGGAGCCACAGATACGCAGTATTTT,CASSVLAGATDTQYF
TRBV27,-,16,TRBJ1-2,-,TGTGCCAGCAGTTCCGCCCCGGGGGGCGCAAGCTATGGCTACACCTTC,CASSSAPGGASYGYTF
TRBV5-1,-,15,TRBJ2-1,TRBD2,TGCGCCAGCAGCCCGAGCGGGAGGTCGTACAATGAGCAGTTCTTC,CASSPSGRSYNEQFF
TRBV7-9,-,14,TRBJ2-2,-,TGTGCCAGCATAGGCGCACGAGGGACCGGGGAGCTGTTTTTT,CASIGARGTGELFF
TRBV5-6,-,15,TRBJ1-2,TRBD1,TGTGCCAGCAGCTATACCGGGACAGCTAACTATGGCTACACCTTC,CASSYTGTANYGYTF
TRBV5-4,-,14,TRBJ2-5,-,TGTGCCAGCAGCCCAGGGACATCCCAAGAGACCCAGTACTTC,CASSPGTSQETQYF
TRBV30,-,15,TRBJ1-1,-,TGTGCCTGGAGTACCTTCGTTGGACGGGGGACTGAAGCTTTCTTT,CAWSTFVGRGTEAFF
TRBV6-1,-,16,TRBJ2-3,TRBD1,TGTGCCAGCAGTGACCGGGACAGGGGAACAACAGATACGCAGTATTTT,CASSDRDRGTTDTQYF
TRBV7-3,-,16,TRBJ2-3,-,TGTGCCAGCAGCGGGCAGACTAGTATTGGCACAGATACGCAGTATTTT,CASSGQTSIGTDTQYF
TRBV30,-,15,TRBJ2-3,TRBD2,TGTGCCTGGAGTGTACTAGCGGGGGATCTAGCTACGCAGTATTTT,CAWSVLAGDLATQYF
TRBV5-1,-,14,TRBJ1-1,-,TGCGCCAGCGGTCCTCGTTCGGGGAACACTGAAGCTTTCTTT,CASGPRSGNTEAFF
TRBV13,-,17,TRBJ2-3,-,TGTGCCAGCAGCTTAGAGGAGGGGCGCTTAGGCACAGATACGCAGTATTTT,CASSLEEGRLGTDTQYF
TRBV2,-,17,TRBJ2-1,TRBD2,TGTGCCAGCAGTCTCCCCGGACTAGCGGGAGTAGGGAATGAGCAGTTCTTC,CASSLPGLAGVGNEQFF
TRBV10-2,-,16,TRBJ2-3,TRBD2,TGCGCCAGCTTGGGACTAGCGGGAGATATCACAGATACGCAGTATTTT,CASLGLAGDITDTQYF
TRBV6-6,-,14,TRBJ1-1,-,TGTGCCAGCCGGAGGGGCAGGGACAACACTGAAGCTTTCTTT,CASRRGRDNTEAFF
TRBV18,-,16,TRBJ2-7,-,TGTGCCAGCTCCCGAACCCGTTGGAGCCTCGGGAACGAGCAGTACTTC,CASSRTRWSLGNEQYF
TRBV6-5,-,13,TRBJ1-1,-,TGTGCCACTTCGACTGGTATGAACACTGAAGCTTTCTTT,CATSTGMNTEAFF
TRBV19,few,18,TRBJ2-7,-,TGTGCCAGTAGTTTATATATCCCTCGGGGAGGCCTCCCCTACGAGCAGTACTTC,CASSLYIPRGGLPYEQYF
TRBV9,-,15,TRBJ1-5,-,TGTGCCAGCAGCGTAGGGCAGGGTGGAAATCAGCCCCAGCATTTT,CASSVGQGGNQPQHF
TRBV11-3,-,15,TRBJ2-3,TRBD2,TGTGCCAGCAGCTTTAGCGGGGGGTACACAGATACGCAGTATTTT,CASSFSGGYTDTQYF
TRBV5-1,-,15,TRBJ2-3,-,TGCGCCAGCAGCGCGGGGACAGTTAGCACAGATACGCAGTATTTT,CASSAGTVSTDTQYF
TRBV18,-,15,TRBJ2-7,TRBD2,TGTGCCAGCTCACCAGAAACTAGCGGGAGTGGGGAGCAGTACTTC,CASSPETSGSGEQYF
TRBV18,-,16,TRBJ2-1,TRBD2,TGTGCCAGCTCACCTTCTCTAGCGGGAGCCCTCGATGAGCAGTTCTTC,CASSPSLAGALDEQFF
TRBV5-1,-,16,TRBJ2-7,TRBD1,TGCGCCAGCAGCTTCAGGGGACAGGGGTACTCCTACGAGCAGTACTTC,CASSFRGQGYSYEQYF
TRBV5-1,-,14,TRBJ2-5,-,TGCGCCAGCAGCTATGGACAGTCCCAAGAGACCCAGTACTTC,CASSYGQSQETQYF
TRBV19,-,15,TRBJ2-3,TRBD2,TGTGCCAGTAGTAAACTAGCGGGGGGCGCGGATACGCAGTATTTT,CASSKLAGGADTQYF
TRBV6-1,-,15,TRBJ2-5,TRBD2,TGTGCCAGCAGTGGCACTAGCGCGAACCAAGAGACCCAGTACTTC,CASSGTSANQETQYF
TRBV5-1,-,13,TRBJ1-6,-,TGCGCCAGCAGGGGGCCGGAAAATTCCCCCCTCCACTTT,CASRGPENSPLHF
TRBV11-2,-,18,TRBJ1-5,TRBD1,TGTGCCAGCAGCCCCGGGACAGGGTCCCTCCTCTTATATCAGCCCCAGCATTTT,CASSPGTGSLLLYQPQHF
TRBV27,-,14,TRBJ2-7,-,TGTGCCAGCAGTTTATTAGCGACCACCTACGAGCAGTACTTC,CASSLLATTYEQYF
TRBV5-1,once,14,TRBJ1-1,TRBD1,TGCGCCAGCAGTAGGATCCCAGGGGGGACTGAAGCTTTCTTT,CASSRIPGGTEAFF
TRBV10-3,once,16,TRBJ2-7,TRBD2,TGTGCCATCAGTGAGTCGTCGCTAGCGGGGGGATACGAGCAGTACTTC,CAISESSLAGGYEQYF
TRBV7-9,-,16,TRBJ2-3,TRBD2,TGTGCCAGCAGCACCGAGACTAGCGGGAGCACAGATACGCAGTATTTT,CASSTETSGSTDTQYF
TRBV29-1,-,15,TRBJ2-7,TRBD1,TGCAGCGTGGAGGGGACGACAGGGGATACCTACGAGCAGTACTTC,CSVEGTTGDTYEQYF
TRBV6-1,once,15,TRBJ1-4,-,TGTGCCAGCCGGGGGGGGCCAGTCACTAATGAAAAACTGTTTTTT,CASRGGPVTNEKLFF
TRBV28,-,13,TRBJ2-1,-,TGTGCCAGCAGTTCTACTAACTACAATGAGCAGTTCTTC,CASSSTNYNEQFF
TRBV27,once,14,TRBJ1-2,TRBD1,TGTGCCAGCAGGTCGACAGGGACTAACTATGGCTACACCTTC,CASRSTGTNYGYTF
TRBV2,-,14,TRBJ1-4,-,TGTGCCAGCAGCGGCGGTGCAACTAATGAAAAACTGTTTTTT,CASSGGATNEKLFF
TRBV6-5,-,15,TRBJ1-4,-,TGTGCCAGCAGTGGCAACAGAAGGCTTAATGAAAAACTGTTTTTT,CASSGNRRLNEKLFF
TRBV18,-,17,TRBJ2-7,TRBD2,TGTGCCAGCTCACCACGATCCGGGGGAGCCGGGAGGGACGAGCAGTACTTC,CASSPRSGGAGRDEQYF
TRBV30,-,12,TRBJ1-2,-,TGTGCCTTGTCCCGGAGGACAGATGGCTACACCTTC,CALSRRTDGYTF
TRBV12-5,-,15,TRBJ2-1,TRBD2,TGTGCTAGTGGATCGGGACTAGCGGGATTAAATGAGCAGTTCTTC,CASGSGLAGLNEQFF
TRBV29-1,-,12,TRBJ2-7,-,TGCAGCTTCCGAGGGTACCCGGACGAGCAGTACTTC,CSFRGYPDEQYF
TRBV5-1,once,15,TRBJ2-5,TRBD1,TGCGCCAGCAGCACCGGGACAGGGGGTGGCGAGACCCAGTACTTC,CASSTGTGGGETQYF